The rows below give T cell receptor beta chains drawn from one sample of a study of blood T cells in healthy people across ages. TCRdb called the 5' RACE reads again in MiXCR, with one record for every CDR3 protein. Here the sample spans 850,000 to 1,100,000 distinct CDR3 sequences, more than 30% being singletons. What was sequenced was blood. The receptors derive from a man aged 18 to 30 in good health. CDR3s include the opening cysteine and the closing phenylalanine or tryptophan. Each record gives: D gene, clone size, V gene, J gene, CDR3 DNA, CDR3 protein. D genes are given only for firm matches. Only part of the rows carry a size: once, few, many, or a class if the clone is expanded.

.	.	TRBV12-3/TRBV12-4	TRBJ2-3	TGTGCCAGCAGTTCTGGTGGAGCAACCACAGATACGCAGTATTTT	CASSSGGATTDTQYF
.	.	TRBV20-1	TRBJ1-4	TGCAGTGCTCGGGGATCAAATAATGAAAAACTGTTTTTT	CSARGSNNEKLFF
.	.	TRBV18	TRBJ2-7	TGTGCCAGCTCACCTCCGTCGACAGGCATCTACGAGCAGTACTTC	CASSPPSTGIYEQYF
.	few	TRBV27	TRBJ1-2	TGTGCCAGCAGTTTCCGCGGGGTGGGGGAGGACTATGGCTACACCTTC	CASSFRGVGEDYGYTF
.	few	TRBV7-9	TRBJ2-3	TGTGCCAGCAGCTTAGCTTCAAGACCTCACACCAGCACAGATACGCAGTATTTT	CASSLASRPHTSTDTQYF
TRBD1	few	TRBV6-6	TRBJ1-2	TGTGCCAGCAGTTACTCGGACCGGGACAGCTTTTGGGGTGGCTACACCTTC	CASSYSDRDSFWGGYTF
.	.	TRBV7-2	TRBJ1-4	TGTGCCAGCAGCCCAGCCCCGGCTAATGAAAAACTGTTTTTT	CASSPAPANEKLFF
TRBD2	few	TRBV27	TRBJ2-5	TGTGCCAGCAGTTTATCGCCGGGACTAGCTAACCAAGAGACCCAGTACTTC	CASSLSPGLANQETQYF
.	.	TRBV28	TRBJ1-1	TGTGCCAGCCGTACCCCTTCCGTGAACACTGAAGCTTTCTTT	CASRTPSVNTEAFF
.	.	TRBV28	TRBJ2-5	TGTGCCAGCAGTCAACGGGGGCCCCCTCGGCAGTACTTC	CASSQRGPPRQYF
.	once	TRBV6-6	TRBJ1-4	TGTTCTGCAACAGGGCAAAATGAAAAACTGTTTTTT	CSATGQNEKLFF
.	.	TRBV6-5	TRBJ2-1	TGTGCCAGCAGCCCCGACGGAACATCCTACAATGAGCAGTTCTTC	CASSPDGTSYNEQFF
.	.	TRBV10-2	TRBJ1-5	TGCGCCAGCAGTGAGGCGATCCTCCGGCCCCAGCATTTT	CASSEAILRPQHF
TRBD2	few	TRBV10-3	TRBJ2-1	TGTGCCATCAGTGGTGGACTAGCGGGACAAAATTACAATGAGCAGTTCTTC	CAISGGLAGQNYNEQFF
TRBD1	.	TRBV10-3	TRBJ2-1	TGTGCCATCAAGGGGGCCACCAACAATGAGCAGTTCTTC	CAIKGATNNEQFF
.	.	TRBV4-3	TRBJ1-5	TGCGCCAGCAGCCAAGAATTAAGCCCCAGAAGGCAGCCCCAGCATTTT	CASSQELSPRRQPQHF
.	once	TRBV4-1	TRBJ1-4	TGCGCCAGCAGCCAAGAAAAGCGGGAAAAACTGTTTTTT	CASSQEKREKLFF